The 31 T cell receptor beta chains presented below share a single source sample, sequenced in a study of circulating and synovial CD4+ cells in juvenile arthritis. The assay was immunoSEQ multiplex PCR, and TCRdb's table has in-frame clones only and misses some. The sample includes 25,000 to 35,000 clones, around 93% of them seen just once. The specimen sequenced was CD4+ T cells from blood. The receptor set was obtained from a human donor with juvenile idiopathic arthritis.

V and J are TRBV11-2 and TRBJ2-7, with D possibly matching TRBD1 (5 bases). The V end was cut by 5 bases, the J end by 2 bases, with 13 bases between. This CDR3 contains 14 residues. Germline CDR1 reads SGHAT; CDR2 reads FQNNGV. CDR3: CASSQQAGAYEQYF. Written as DNA, the CDR3 is TGTGCCAGCAGCCAACAGGCAGGCGCCTACGAGCAGTACTTC.

This chain uses TRBV15 with TRBJ2-1; 10 bases fit TRBD1. The CDR3 is made up of 15 amino acids. V lost 3 bases and J lost 4; bases outside the gene matches: 3. Germline values: CDR1 LNHNV, CDR2 YYDKDF (reference sequence). CDR3 bases: TGTGCCACCAGCAGCCTGGACAGGGGGTACAATGAGCAGTTCTTC. This gives the protein CATSSLDRGYNEQFF.

The chain has TRBV9 and TRBJ2-1; D may be TRBD1 (5 bases). The V and J ends lost 3 bases and 6 bases respectively, with 13 bases between them. Germline V gives CDR1 SGDLS, CDR2 YYNGEE. The CDR3 consists of 14 residues. In DNA, the CDR3 is TGTGCCAGCAGCGGGGGCGCGGTACCCAATGAGCAGTTCTTC. Its protein product is CASSGGAVPNEQFF. Combining the CDR3 with reference TRBV9 and TRBJ2-1 gives the whole variable domain DSGVTQTPKHLITATGQRVTLRCSPRSGDLSVYWYQQSLDQGLQFLIQYYNGEERAKGNILERFSAQQFPDLHSELNLSSLELGDSALYFCASSGGAVPNEQFFGPGTRLTVL.

V gene TRBV6-4 combines with J gene TRBJ1-4; tentative D call: TRBD1 (6 bases). V gave up 8 bases and J gave up 4 bases, with 14 bases separating them. The CDR3 spans 14 residues. The germline gives CDR1 MRHNA, CDR2 SNTAGT. CDR3 sequence: CASGPTGDNEKLFF. The CDR3 DNA sequence: TGTGCCAGCGGCCCGACAGGAGATAATGAAAAACTGTTTTTT.

The chain carries TRBV28 and TRBJ2-4; 7 positions match TRBD2. This CDR3 has 16 residues. Germline CDR1 MDHEN, CDR2 SYDVKM. V lost 5 bases to trimming and J lost 0 bases; unmatched junction nucleotides: 7. CDR3 amino acids: CASSLASGLAKNIQYF. Here the CDR3 DNA reads TGTGCCAGCAGTCTGGCTAGCGGACTAGCCAAAAACATTCAGTACTTC.

This chain connects TRBV27 to TRBJ1-5, with a tentative D call TRBD1 (5 bases). With 6 bases removed from V and 3 bases from J, the gap between germline ends came to 18 bases. This CDR3 is 16 amino acids long. Germline V gene sequence: CDR1 MNHEY, CDR2 SMNVEV (reference sequence). Here the CDR3 reads CASRPGPGLSNQPQHF. DNA for the CDR3: TGTGCCAGCAGGCCCGGACCGGGACTGTCCAATCAGCCCCAGCATTTT.

The chain uses TRBV13 and TRBJ1-5; 12 nucleotides line up with TRBD1. Germline assignment: CDR1 PRHDT and CDR2 FYEKMQ (reference sequence). The CDR3 covers 16 residues. V lost 5 bases and J lost 4; bases outside the gene matches: 6. This CDR3 reads CASSQRDRGLNQPQHF. The CDR3, as DNA: TGTGCCAGCAGCCAAAGGGACAGGGGGCTAAATCAGCCCCAGCATTTT.

The chain employs TRBV19 and TRBJ2-7, with 13 bases identical to TRBD2. This CDR3 has 15 amino acids. Germline V gives CDR1 LNHDA, CDR2 SQIVND (reference sequence). The J segment lost 5 bases and the V segment lost 3 bases, leaving 4 bases of the junction unmatched. The CDR3 here is CASSMSTSGRNEQYF. DNA for the CDR3: TGTGCCAGTAGTATGTCGACTAGCGGGAGGAACGAGCAGTACTTC.

The chain couples TRBV9 to TRBJ2-5; 12 bases line up with TRBD2. Germline lookup yields CDR1 SGDLS and CDR2 YYNGEE. The CDR3 totals 13 residues. V gave up 4 bases and J gave up 11 bases; unmatched junction bases: 6. The CDR3: CASSTRLAGVQYF. In nucleotides, the CDR3 is TGTGCCAGCAGCACCCGACTAGCGGGAGTGCAGTACTTC.

V and J are TRBV4-1 and TRBJ2-3; 9 positions agree with TRBD2. V was clipped by 3 bases and J by 3 bases; unmatched bases: 13. Germline V gene sequence: CDR1 MGHRA, CDR2 YSYEKL. The CDR3 length is 18 residues. The CDR3 loop reads CASSQRAVAGVVTDTQYF. CDR3 DNA sequence: TGCGCCAGCAGCCAGAGGGCCGTAGCGGGAGTGGTTACAGATACGCAGTATTTT.

Of note for this clone: One junction end disagrees with the germline gene, perhaps due to a read error. The chain combines TRBV9 with TRBJ2-2; 8 bases fit TRBD1. CDR1 and CDR2 from the germline V gene are SGDLS and YYNGEE. CDR3 size: 16 residues. The CDR3 sequence: CDSGSAGGAGTGELFF. For the CDR3, the DNA is TGTGACAGCGGGTCTGCAGGGGGCGCGGGCACCGGGGAGCTGTTTTTT.

This clone has just a few counts. This chain uses TRBV30 with TRBJ1-4; the match to TRBD1 covers 7 bases. CDR3 length: 12 residues. V lost 1 base to trimming and J lost 10 bases; unmatched junction nucleotides: 3. Germline loops: CDR1 GTSNPN, CDR2 SVGIG (reference sequence). CDR3: CAWSGQGGKLFF. CDR3 DNA sequence: TGTGCCTGGAGTGGTCAGGGGGGAAAACTGTTTTTT.

As DNA, the CDR3 is TGTGCCAGCAGCTTGACTAGCACGGGAGAGACCCAGTACTTC. Encoded protein: CASSLTSTGETQYF. The rearrangement joins TRBV7-9 to TRBJ2-5; 7 bases line up with TRBD2. Germline V lookup: CDR1 SEHNR, CDR2 FQNEAQ (reference sequence). The trim removed 3 bases at V and 4 bases at J, leaving 5 bases unmatched. CDR3 length equals 14 residues.

The chain joins TRBV6-5 to TRBJ1-1, with 7 bases identical to TRBD1. CDR1 and CDR2 (germline): MNHEY, SVGAGI. CDR3 length equals 12 residues. J was trimmed by 5 bases and V by 11 bases; bases with no gene match: 8. CDR3 amino acids: CASSGTATEAFF. The CDR3 DNA is TGTGCCTCCTCAGGGACAGCTACTGAAGCTTTCTTT.

By its share, this clone is large. V usage is TRBV6-6 and J usage is TRBJ2-2; the D is unclear. CDR3 length: 15 amino acids. V was cut by 7 bases and J by 1 base, with 13 bases left in between. Germline loops: CDR1 MNHNY, CDR2 SVGAGI (reference sequence). Here the CDR3 DNA reads TGTGCCAGCAATCCGGTCGGAGTGAACACCGGGGAGCTGTTTTTT. Translated: CASNPVGVNTGELFF.

A single count supports this clone. This chain's CDR3 is CASSLRGSSYNEQFF. Here the CDR3 DNA reads TGTGCCAGCAGCTTAAGAGGAAGCTCCTACAATGAGCAGTTCTTC. This chain links TRBV5-8 with TRBJ2-1; D uncertain. Trimming removed 2 bases at V and 0 bases at J, with 9 bases between. The CDR3 length is 15 residues. CDR1 and CDR2 (germline): SGHTS, YDEGEE. Filled out from reference TRBV5-8 and TRBJ2-1, the complete variable domain reads EAGVTQSPTHLIKTRGQQATLRCSPISGHTSVYWYQQALGLGLQFLLWYDEGEERNRGNFPPRFSGRQFPNYSSELNVNALELEDSALYLCASSLRGSSYNEQFFGPGTRLTVL.

J is TRBJ1-4 and V is TRBV6-1, with TRBD1 matching over 7 bases. The CDR3 has 14 amino acids. V was clipped by 6 bases and J by 7 bases; unmatched bases: 8. Germline V gives CDR1 MNHNS, CDR2 SASEGT. In DNA, the CDR3 is TGTGCCAGCAGGGAACAGGGGTATAGTGAAAAACTGTTTTTT. Translated, it gives CASREQGYSEKLFF.

This clone has more than one count but fewer than ten. The chain recombines TRBV28 with TRBJ1-3; D gene uncertain. Germline loops: CDR1 MDHEN, CDR2 SYDVKM. With 5 bases removed from V and 3 bases from J, the gap between germline ends came to 23 bases. The CDR3 spans 18 residues. The CDR3 DNA reads TGTGCCAGCAGTGCCGCCGGGAAGGGTCGAGACCATGGAAACACCATATATTTT. Translating gives CASSAAGKGRDHGNTIYF.

This chain links TRBV11-3 with TRBJ2-7; 7 bases align to TRBD1. The CDR3 is 13 amino acids. Germline CDR1 SGHNT, CDR2 YENEEA. Germline trimming cut 4 bases from V and 3 bases from J; bases unmatched to any gene: 3. The CDR3 bases are TGTGCCAGCAGCTCAAGACAGGGCTACGAGCAGTACTTC. Its protein is CASSSRQGYEQYF.

The V and J genes are TRBV29-1 and TRBJ2-1, with 8 bases aligning to TRBD2. CDR1 and CDR2 (germline): SQVTM, ANQGSEA. CDR3 size: 13 residues. The J segment lost 7 bases and the V segment lost 4 bases, leaving 6 bases of the junction unmatched. The CDR3: CSVGTSYGNEQFF. The DNA for the CDR3 is TGCAGCGTTGGGACTAGCTACGGAAATGAGCAGTTCTTC.

This chain links TRBV4-1 with TRBJ1-2; D gene uncertain. From germline, CDR1 is MGHRA and CDR2 YSYEKL. The length of the CDR3 is 14 residues. Trimming removed 2 bases from V and 6 bases from J, with 13 bases in between. CDR3 protein: CASSQLGKGDGYTF. The CDR3 DNA reads as TGCGCCAGCAGCCAACTAGGTAAAGGTGATGGCTACACCTTC.

The genes are TRBV15 and TRBJ2-1; a possible D gene is TRBD2 (6 bases). CDR1 and CDR2 (germline): LNHNV, YYDKDF (reference sequence). V was trimmed by 0 bases and J by 4 bases, leaving 7 bases between them. The CDR3 contains 14 residues. The CDR3 loop reads CATSRDGGYNEQFF. CDR3 DNA: TGTGCCACCAGCAGAGATGGAGGGTACAATGAGCAGTTCTTC.

The chain joins TRBV6-5 to TRBJ2-1; 7 bases align to TRBD2. Trimming cost V 2 bases and J 3 bases; bases outside gene matches: 7. The CDR3 contains 16 residues. Per germline, CDR1 MNHEY and CDR2 SVGAGI. This CDR3 is CASSYGASGFYNEQFF. The CDR3 nucleotides are TGTGCCAGCAGTTACGGCGCTAGCGGCTTCTACAATGAGCAGTTCTTC.

The chain uses TRBV28 and TRBJ1-2; D unclear. This CDR3 has 13 amino acids. Per the germline V gene, CDR1 is MDHEN and CDR2 is SYDVKM. The V end lost 2 bases, the J end lost 6 bases, and 10 bases lay between the germline ends. DNA for the CDR3: TGTGCCAGCAGTTTAGGAGGGAGGAATGGCTACACCTTC. Translation gives CASSLGGRNGYTF.

This sequence joins TRBV28 and TRBJ1-5, with TRBD1 as a possible D gene (5 bases). CDR1 is MDHEN and CDR2 is SYDVKM in the germline V gene. The CDR3 sequence is 16 residues long. Trimming stripped 10 bases from V and 9 bases from J, with 28 bases between. CDR3 sequence: CATKPRGTASPRPQHF. CDR3 sequence (DNA): TGTGCCACCAAACCCCGGGGGACCGCCTCACCTAGGCCCCAGCATTTT.

This clone was observed once. V usage is TRBV18 and J usage is TRBJ2-3; 7 bases are shared with TRBD2. The CDR3 covers 17 residues. CDR1 KGHSH and CDR2 LQKENI come from the germline V gene. Germline trimming cut 6 bases from V and 0 bases from J; bases unmatched to any gene: 12. The CDR3 DNA follows: TGTGCCAGCTCCCGTACACCTCGCGGGAGTAGCACAGATACGCAGTATTTT. Protein product: CASSRTPRGSSTDTQYF. Combining the CDR3 with reference TRBV18 and TRBJ2-3 gives the whole variable domain NAGVMQNPRHLVRRRGQEARLRCSPMKGHSHVYWYRQLPEEGLKFMVYLQKENIIDESGMPKERFSAEFPKEGPSILRIQQVVRGDSAAYFCASSRTPRGSSTDTQYFGPGTRLTVL.

This clone showed up just once. The chain couples TRBV6-5 to TRBJ2-7; 8 bases match TRBD1. The V and J ends lost 0 bases and 7 bases, in that order; junction bases with no gene match: 11. CDR3 length: 16 residues. CDR1 and CDR2 from the germline V gene are MNHEY and SVGAGI. The CDR3 DNA follows: TGTGCCAGCAGTTACTCGAGAAGGCAGGGGGCGGGTGAGCAGTACTTC. It yields the protein CASSYSRRQGAGEQYF.

The rearrangement uses TRBV7-2 and TRBJ2-1; 10 nucleotides line up with TRBD2. The CDR3 loop spans 15 amino acids. J was trimmed by 4 bases and V by 5 bases; bases with no gene match: 5. Germline V gene lookup returns CDR1 SGHTA and CDR2 FQGNSA. The CDR3 is CASSRTSGVYNEQFF. Here the CDR3 DNA reads TGTGCCAGCAGCCGGACTAGCGGAGTATACAATGAGCAGTTCTTC. The whole variable domain, filled in from reference TRBV7-2 and TRBJ2-1, reads GAGVSQSPSNKVTEKGKDVELRCDPISGHTALYWYRQSLGQGLEFLIYFQGNSAPDKSGLPSDRFSAERTGGSVSTLTIQRTQQEDSAVYLCASSRTSGVYNEQFFGPGTRLTVL.

V usage is TRBV9 and J usage is TRBJ2-5, with 10 bases matching TRBD2. The V and J ends lost 0 bases and 9 bases, in that order; junction bases with no gene match: 8. Germline CDR1 SGDLS, CDR2 YYNGEE. There are 15 residues in the CDR3. For the CDR3, the DNA is TGTGCCAGCAGCGTAGAGAGCGGGAGGGCCGCGGCCCAGTACTTC. Amino acids: CASSVESGRAAAQYF.

The chain employs TRBV18 and TRBJ2-7; D is unresolved. Germline-derived CDR1 and CDR2 are KGHSH and LQKENI. The CDR3 runs to 13 residues. V lost 3 bases and J lost 3, with 9 bases in between. The CDR3 loop reads CASSPSGGYEQYF. CDR3 DNA sequence: TGTGCCAGCTCACCCTCCGGCGGCTACGAGCAGTACTTC.

This chain uses TRBV18 with TRBJ2-5; 10 bases fit TRBD1. The J call could be wrong; TRBJ2-7 is a better fit for the DNA end. CDR1 and CDR2 (germline): KGHSH, LQKENI. CDR3 length: 14 amino acids. The CDR3 here is CASSGTGVSYEQYF. The CDR3 DNA follows: TGTGCCAGCTCGGGGACAGGGGTGTCCTACGAGCAGTACTTC.